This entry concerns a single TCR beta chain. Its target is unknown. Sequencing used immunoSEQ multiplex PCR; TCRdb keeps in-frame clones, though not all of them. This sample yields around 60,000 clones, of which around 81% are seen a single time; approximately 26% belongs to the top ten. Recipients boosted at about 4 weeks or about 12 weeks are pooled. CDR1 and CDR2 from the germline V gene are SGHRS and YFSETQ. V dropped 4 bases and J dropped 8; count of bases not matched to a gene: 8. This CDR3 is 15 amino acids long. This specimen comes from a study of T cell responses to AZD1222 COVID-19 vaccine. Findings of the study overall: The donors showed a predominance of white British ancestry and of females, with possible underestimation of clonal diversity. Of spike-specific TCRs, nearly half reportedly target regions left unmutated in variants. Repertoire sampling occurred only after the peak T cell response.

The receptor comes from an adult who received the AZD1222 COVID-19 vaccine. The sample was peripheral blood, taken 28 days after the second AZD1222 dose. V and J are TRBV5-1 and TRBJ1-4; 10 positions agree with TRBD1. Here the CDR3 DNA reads TGCGCCAGCAGCATGACGAGACAGGGGGCCGAAAAACTGTTTTTT. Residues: CASSMTRQGAEKLFF.